The clone carrying this T cell receptor beta chain was detected only once. In the study's own analysis: Reference gene primer amplification yielded estimated nucleated cell counts. The method was immunoSEQ multiplex PCR; TCRdb's version includes in-frame clones alone and lacks a portion of them. Clone size and the V and J calls come from that table; the DNA yielded D and trimming. Here the sample spans roughly 150,000 clones, 81% being singletons. The CDR3 loop spans 12 amino acids. This specimen comes from a study of blood T cell repertoires in COVID-19. This chain links TRBV21-1 with TRBJ2-7; the DNA was not used to check the table's D call, TRBD1. TRBV21-1 counts as a pseudogene. The TCR was taken from a man between 60 and 75 years old with active or convalescent COVID-19. Material: peripheral blood. CDR3 bases: TGTGCCAGCAGCCCCCACTCCTACGAGCAGTACTTC. Its translation: CASSPHSYEQYF.